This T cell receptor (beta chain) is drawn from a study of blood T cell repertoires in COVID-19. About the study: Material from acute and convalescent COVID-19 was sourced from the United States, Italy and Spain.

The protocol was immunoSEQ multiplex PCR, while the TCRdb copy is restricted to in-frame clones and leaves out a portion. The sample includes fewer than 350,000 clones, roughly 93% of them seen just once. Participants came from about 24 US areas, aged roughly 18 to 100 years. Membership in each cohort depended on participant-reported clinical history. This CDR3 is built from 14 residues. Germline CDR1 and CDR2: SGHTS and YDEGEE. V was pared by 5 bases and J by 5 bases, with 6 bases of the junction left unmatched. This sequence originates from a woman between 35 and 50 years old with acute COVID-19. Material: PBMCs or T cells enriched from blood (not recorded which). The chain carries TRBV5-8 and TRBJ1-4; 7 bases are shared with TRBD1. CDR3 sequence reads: CASRRDRGNEKLFF. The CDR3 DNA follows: TGTGCCAGCAGGCGGGACAGAGGAAATGAAAAACTGTTTTTT.